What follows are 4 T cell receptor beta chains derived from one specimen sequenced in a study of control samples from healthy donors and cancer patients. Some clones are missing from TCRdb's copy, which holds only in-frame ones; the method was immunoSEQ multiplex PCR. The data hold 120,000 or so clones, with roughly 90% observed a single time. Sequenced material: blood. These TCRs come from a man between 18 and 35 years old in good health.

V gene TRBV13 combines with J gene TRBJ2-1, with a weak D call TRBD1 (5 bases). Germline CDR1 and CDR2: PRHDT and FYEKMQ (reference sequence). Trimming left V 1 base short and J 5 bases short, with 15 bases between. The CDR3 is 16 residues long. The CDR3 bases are TGTGCCAGCAGCTTAGTCCCTAGAGACAGAGACAATGAGCAGTTCTTC. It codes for CASSLVPRDRDNEQFF.

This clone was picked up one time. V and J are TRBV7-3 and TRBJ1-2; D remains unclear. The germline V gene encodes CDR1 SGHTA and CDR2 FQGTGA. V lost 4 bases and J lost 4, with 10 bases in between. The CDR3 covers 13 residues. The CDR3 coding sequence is TGTGCCAGCAGCTCCTGGATGACCTATGGCTACACCTTC. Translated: CASSSWMTYGYTF.

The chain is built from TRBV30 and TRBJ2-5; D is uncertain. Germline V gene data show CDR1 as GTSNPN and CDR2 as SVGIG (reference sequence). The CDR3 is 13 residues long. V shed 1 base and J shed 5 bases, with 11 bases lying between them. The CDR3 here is CAWSADPTETQYF. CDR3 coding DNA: TGTGCCTGGAGTGCGGATCCAACGGAGACCCAGTACTTC.

The CDR3 bases are TGCGCCAGCACCCCATTCGCAGGGCCCACAAATGAGCAGTTCTTC. It codes for CASTPFAGPTNEQFF. The V gene is TRBV5-1, the J gene TRBJ2-1, with D perhaps matching TRBD1 (5 bases). The CDR3 covers 15 residues. Per germline, CDR1 SGHRS and CDR2 YFSETQ. V was pared by 6 bases and J by 7 bases, with 20 bases between.